The T cell receptor (beta chain) described here comes from a study of Ad26.COV2.S vaccination and SARS-CoV-2 variants. Study results and limitations: After vaccination, reports described spike-specific CD8+ and CD4+ T cell responses as showing substantial breadth. Placebo recipients had lower spike-specific TCR breadth than vaccine recipients.

Regarding treatment: 15 to 20 received Ad26.COV2.S at low or high dose, single or two shots; about 5 received placebo; per-sample allocation not given. The study sampled participants on day 63 after the first vaccine or placebo injection. Comments on this clone: Antigen: not known.

TCRdb's copy holds only in-frame clones and misses some; the assay was immunoSEQ multiplex PCR. The table shows 380,000 or so clones, with around 82% occurring only once. V lost 3 bases to trimming and J lost 7 bases, with 21 bases between them. This CDR3 region has 15 residues. The germline gives CDR1 GTSNPN, CDR2 SVGIG (reference sequence). The clonotype comes from a person between 18 and 59 years old who received the Ad26.COV2.S COVID-19 vaccine or a placebo. The rearrangement joins TRBV30 to TRBJ1-1, with a weak D call TRBD1 (6 bases). Sample: peripheral blood, taken in a trial of Ad26.COV2.S vaccine versus placebo. The CDR3 loop is CAWRRRGRSGNEAFF. For the CDR3, the DNA is TGTGCCTGGAGAAGGCGGGGGCGGTCGGGTAATGAAGCTTTCTTT.